This T cell receptor (beta chain) was retrieved from a study of blood T cell repertoires in COVID-19. Study-wide background: T cells, B-cell-depleted T cells, or PBMCs provided the cDNA or gDNA that served as material.

V was trimmed by 3 bases and J by 2 bases, leaving 8 bases between them. In germline, CDR1 is MDHEN, CDR2 SYDVKM. The CDR3 loop spans 14 amino acids. Source study methods: Estimated nucleated cell counts came from reference gene primer amplification. Assay: immunoSEQ multiplex PCR; the TCRdb copy retains only in-frame clones and omits some. The V and J calls and clone size come from that table; D and trimming were worked out from the DNA. The sample includes approximately 200,000 clones, 83% of them seen just once. The sequence was obtained from a woman between 45 and 65 years old with acute or convalescent COVID-19. Source material: peripheral blood. The V gene is TRBV28, the J gene TRBJ1-5; no firm D call. The CDR3 spells CASSFILGNQPQHF. Here the CDR3 DNA reads TGTGCCAGCAGTTTTATTCTAGGCAATCAGCCCCAGCATTTT.